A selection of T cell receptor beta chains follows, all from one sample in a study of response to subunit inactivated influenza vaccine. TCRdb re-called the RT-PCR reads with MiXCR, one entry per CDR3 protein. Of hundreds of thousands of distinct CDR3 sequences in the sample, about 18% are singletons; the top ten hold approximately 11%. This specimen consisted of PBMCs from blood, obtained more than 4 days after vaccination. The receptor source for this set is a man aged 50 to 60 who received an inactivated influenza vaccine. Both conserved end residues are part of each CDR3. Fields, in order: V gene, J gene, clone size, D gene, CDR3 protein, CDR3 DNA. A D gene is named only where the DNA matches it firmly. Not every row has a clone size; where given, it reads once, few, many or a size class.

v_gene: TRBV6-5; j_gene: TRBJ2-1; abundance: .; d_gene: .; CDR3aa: CASSYSPYLRDEQFF; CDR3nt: TGTGCCAGCAGTTACTCGCCCTACCTTAGGGATGAGCAGTTCTTC
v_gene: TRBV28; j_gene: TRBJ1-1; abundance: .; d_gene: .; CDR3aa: CASSLPLGTEAFF; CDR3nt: TGTGCCAGCAGTTTACCCCTTGGCACTGAAGCTTTCTTT
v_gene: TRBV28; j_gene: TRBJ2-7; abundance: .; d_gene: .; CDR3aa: CASAAPRYEQYF; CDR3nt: TGTGCCAGCGCCGCGCCCCGATACGAGCAGTACTTC
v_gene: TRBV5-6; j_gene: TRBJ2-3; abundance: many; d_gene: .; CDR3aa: CASSRDSPDTQYF; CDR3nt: TGTGCCAGCAGCCGGGACTCACCAGATACGCAGTATTTT
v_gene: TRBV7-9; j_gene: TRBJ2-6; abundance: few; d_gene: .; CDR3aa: CASSRDRGAGANVLTF; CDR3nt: TGTGCCAGCAGCCGGGACCGGGGCGCTGGGGCCAACGTCCTGACTTTC
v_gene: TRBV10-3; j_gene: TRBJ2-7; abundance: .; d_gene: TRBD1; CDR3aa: CATADRGAYEQYF; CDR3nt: TGTGCCACAGCCGACAGGGGGGCCTACGAGCAGTACTTC
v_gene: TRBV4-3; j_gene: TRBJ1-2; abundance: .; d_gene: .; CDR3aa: CASSQDEDGGGYTF; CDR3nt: TGCGCCAGCAGCCAAGATGAGGATGGCGGGGGCTACACCTTC
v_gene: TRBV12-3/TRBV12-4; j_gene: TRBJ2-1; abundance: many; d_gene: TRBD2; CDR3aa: CASSLYSGGAYNEQFF; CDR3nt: TGTGCCAGCAGTCTCTATAGCGGGGGGGCCTACAATGAGCAGTTCTTC
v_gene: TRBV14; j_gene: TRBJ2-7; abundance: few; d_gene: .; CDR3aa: CASSLIGSATYEQYF; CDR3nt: TGTGCCAGCAGCCTTATAGGGAGTGCCACCTACGAGCAGTACTTC
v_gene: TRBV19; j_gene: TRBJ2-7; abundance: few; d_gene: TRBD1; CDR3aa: CASSTDRGASYEQYF; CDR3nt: TGTGCCAGTAGTACAGACAGGGGTGCATCCTACGAGCAGTACTTC
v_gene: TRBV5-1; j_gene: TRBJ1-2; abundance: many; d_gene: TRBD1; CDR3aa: CASSWTQGANYGYTF; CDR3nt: TGCGCCAGCAGCTGGACGCAGGGGGCTAACTATGGCTACACCTTC
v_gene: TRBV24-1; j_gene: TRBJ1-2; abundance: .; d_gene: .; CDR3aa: CATSEGFEYGYTF; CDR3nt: TGTGCCACCAGTGAGGGGTTTGAGTATGGCTACACCTTC
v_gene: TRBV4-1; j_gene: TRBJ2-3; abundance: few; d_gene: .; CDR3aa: CASSQKTGPDTQYF; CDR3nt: TGCGCCAGCAGCCAGAAAACAGGGCCAGATACGCAGTATTTT
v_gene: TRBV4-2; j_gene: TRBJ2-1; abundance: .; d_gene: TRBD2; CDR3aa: CASNRGTNNEQFF; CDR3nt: TGTGCCAGCAATCGGGGGACTAACAATGAGCAGTTCTTC
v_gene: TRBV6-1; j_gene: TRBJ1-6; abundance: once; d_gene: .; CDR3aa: CASSQRLGPTSNSPLHF; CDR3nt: TGTGCCAGCAGTCAAAGGCTGGGACCCACATCCAATTCACCCCTCCACTTT
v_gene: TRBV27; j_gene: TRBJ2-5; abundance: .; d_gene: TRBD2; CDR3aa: CASSLTRTSGVVPQYF; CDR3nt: TGTGCCAGCAGTTTGACTCGGACTAGCGGGGTTGTGCCCCAGTACTTC
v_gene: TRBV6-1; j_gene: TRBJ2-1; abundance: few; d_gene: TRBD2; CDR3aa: CASSRGREGYNEQFF; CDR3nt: TGTGCCAGCAGCCGGGGCCGGGAGGGCTACAATGAGCAGTTCTTC
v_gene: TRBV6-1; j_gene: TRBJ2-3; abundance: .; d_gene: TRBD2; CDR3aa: CASRGAGSASDTQYF; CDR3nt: TGTGCCAGCAGGGGAGCGGGGAGCGCTTCAGATACGCAGTATTTT
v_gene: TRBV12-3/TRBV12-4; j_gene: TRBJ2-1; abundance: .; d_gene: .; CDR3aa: CASSSRSGSYNEQFF; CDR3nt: TGTGCCAGCAGTTCCAGAAGTGGCTCCTACAATGAGCAGTTCTTC
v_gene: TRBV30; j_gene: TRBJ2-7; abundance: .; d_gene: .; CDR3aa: CAWSGPWGPSPSYEQYF; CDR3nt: TGTGCCTGGAGTGGGCCCTGGGGACCCAGCCCGTCCTACGAGCAGTACTTC
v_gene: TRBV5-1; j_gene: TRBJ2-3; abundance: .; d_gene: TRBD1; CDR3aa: CASSLPLGQGVTDTQYF; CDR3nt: TGCGCCAGCAGCTTGCCCCTGGGACAGGGGGTCACAGATACGCAGTATTTT
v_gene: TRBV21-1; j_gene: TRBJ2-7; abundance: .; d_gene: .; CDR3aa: CASSNNDSGRGSGFLDEQYF; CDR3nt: TGTGCCAGCAGCAATAATGATAGCGGGAGAGGTAGTGGGTTTTTAGACGAGCAGTACTTC
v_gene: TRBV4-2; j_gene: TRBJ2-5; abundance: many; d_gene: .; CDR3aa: CASSQDPGTVETQYF; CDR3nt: TGTGCCAGCAGCCAAGATCCCGGGACTGTAGAGACCCAGTACTTC
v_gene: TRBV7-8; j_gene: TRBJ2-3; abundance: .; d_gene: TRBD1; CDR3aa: CASSLNRGLGDTQYF; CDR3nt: TGTGCCAGCAGCCTGAACAGGGGCCTCGGAGATACGCAGTATTTT
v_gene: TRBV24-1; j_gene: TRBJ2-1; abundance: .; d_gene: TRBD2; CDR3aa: CATSDIPGLGTYNEQFF; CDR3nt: TGTGCCACCAGTGACATCCCGGGACTAGGAACCTACAATGAGCAGTTCTTC
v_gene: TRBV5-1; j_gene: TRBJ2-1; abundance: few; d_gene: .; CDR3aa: CASSPDPPYNEQFF; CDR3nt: TGCGCCAGCAGCCCGGACCCCCCCTACAATGAGCAGTTCTTC
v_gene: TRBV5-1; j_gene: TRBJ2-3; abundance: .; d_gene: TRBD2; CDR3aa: CASSFGVSGTCTGETQYF; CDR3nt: TGCGCCAGCAGCTTTGGGGTTAGCGGGACTTGCACAGGAGAAACGCAGTATTTT
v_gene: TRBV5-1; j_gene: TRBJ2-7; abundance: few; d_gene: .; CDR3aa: CASSPARGTYEQYF; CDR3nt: TGCGCCAGCAGTCCGGCTAGAGGCACGTACGAGCAGTACTTC
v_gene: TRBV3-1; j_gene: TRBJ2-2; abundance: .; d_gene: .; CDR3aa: CASSQVGGTGTGELFF; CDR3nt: TGTGCCAGCAGCCAAGTAGGGGGGACGGGCACCGGGGAGCTGTTTTTT
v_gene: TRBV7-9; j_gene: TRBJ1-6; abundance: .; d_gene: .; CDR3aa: CASSLDRVLNSPLHF; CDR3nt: TGTGCCAGCAGCTTAGATCGGGTCCTAAATTCACCCCTCCACTTT
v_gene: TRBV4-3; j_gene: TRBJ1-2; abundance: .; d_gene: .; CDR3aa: CASSQDTGSANYGYTF; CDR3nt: TGCGCCAGCAGCCAAGATACGGGGTCAGCTAACTATGGCTACACCTTC
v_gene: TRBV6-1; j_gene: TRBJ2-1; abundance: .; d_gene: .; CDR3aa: CASAQSSGGPTYRINEQFF; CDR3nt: TGTGCCAGCGCTCAAAGCTCTGGCGGGCCCACCTACCGAATCAATGAGCAGTTCTTC
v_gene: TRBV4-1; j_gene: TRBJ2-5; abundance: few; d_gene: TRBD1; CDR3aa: CASSQDSYRGETQYF; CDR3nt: TGCGCCAGCAGCCAAGATAGCTACAGGGGGGAGACCCAGTACTTC
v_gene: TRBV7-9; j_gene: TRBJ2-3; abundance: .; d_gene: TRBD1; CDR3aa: CASIPYGTGGLDTQYF; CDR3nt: TGTGCCAGCATCCCGTACGGGACAGGGGGCTTAGATACGCAGTATTTT
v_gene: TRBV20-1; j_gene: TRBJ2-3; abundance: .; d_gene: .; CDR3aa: CSARVGSVGGTDTQYF; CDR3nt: TGCAGTGCTAGAGTAGGCAGCGTGGGGGGCACAGATACGCAGTATTTT
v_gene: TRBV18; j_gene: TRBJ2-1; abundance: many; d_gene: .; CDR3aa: CASSPPSYNEQFF; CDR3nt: TGTGCCAGCAGCCCTCCCTCCTACAATGAGCAGTTCTTC
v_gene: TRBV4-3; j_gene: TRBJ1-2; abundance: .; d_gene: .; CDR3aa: CASSLSLGDSRWGYTF; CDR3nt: TGCGCCAGCAGCCTCTCCCTCGGCGACAGCCGGTGGGGCTACACCTTC
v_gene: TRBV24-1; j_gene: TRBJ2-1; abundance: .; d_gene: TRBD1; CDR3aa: CATSAGTGKSNEQFF; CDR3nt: TGTGCCACCAGTGCCGGGACAGGAAAATCTAATGAGCAGTTCTTC
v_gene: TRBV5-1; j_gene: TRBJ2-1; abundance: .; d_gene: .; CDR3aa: CASSYRAPGLTYNEQFF; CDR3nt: TGCGCCAGCAGCTACAGGGCACCTGGGCTTACATACAATGAGCAGTTCTTC
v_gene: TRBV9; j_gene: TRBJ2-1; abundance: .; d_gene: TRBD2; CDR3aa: CASSVELAGTNNEQFF; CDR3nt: TGTGCCAGCAGCGTAGAACTAGCGGGCACTAACAATGAGCAGTTCTTC
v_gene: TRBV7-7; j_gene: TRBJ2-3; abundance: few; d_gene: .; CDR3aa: CASSLGVSGTDTQYF; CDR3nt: TGTGCCAGCAGCTTAGGGGTTAGCGGAACAGATACGCAGTATTTT
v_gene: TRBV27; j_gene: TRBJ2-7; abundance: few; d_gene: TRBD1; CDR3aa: CASGQGPQPYEQYF; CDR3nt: TGTGCCAGCGGACAGGGGCCTCAACCCTACGAGCAGTACTTC
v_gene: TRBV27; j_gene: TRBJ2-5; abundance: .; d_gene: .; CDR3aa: CATLSASETQYF; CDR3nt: TGTGCCACCTTATCCGCCTCGGAGACCCAGTACTTC
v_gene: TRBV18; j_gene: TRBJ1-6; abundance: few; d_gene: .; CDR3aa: CASSVSEESPLHF; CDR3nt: TGTGCCAGCTCGGTTAGCGAGGAATCACCCCTCCACTTT
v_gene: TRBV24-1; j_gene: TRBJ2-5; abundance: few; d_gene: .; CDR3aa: CATSAGQLHETQYF; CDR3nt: TGTGCCACCAGTGCGGGCCAGTTGCACGAGACCCAGTACTTC
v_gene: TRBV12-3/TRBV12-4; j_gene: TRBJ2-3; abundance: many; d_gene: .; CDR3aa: CASSLYTDTQYF; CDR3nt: TGTGCCAGCAGCTTATACACAGATACGCAGTATTTT
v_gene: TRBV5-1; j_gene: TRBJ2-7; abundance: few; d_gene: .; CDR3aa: CASSLRDMGEQYF; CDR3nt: TGCGCCAGCAGCCTCCGGGACATGGGAGAGCAGTACTTC
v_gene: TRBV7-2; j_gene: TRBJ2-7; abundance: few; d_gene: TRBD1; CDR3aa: CASSFLGQVNYEQYF; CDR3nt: TGTGCCAGCAGCTTTTTGGGACAGGTGAACTACGAGCAGTACTTC
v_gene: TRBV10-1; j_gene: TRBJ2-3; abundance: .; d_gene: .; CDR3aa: CASSESGRGTQYF; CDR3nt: TGCGCCAGCAGTGAAAGCGGTAGAGGTACGCAGTATTTT
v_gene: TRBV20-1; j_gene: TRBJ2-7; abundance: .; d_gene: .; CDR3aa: CSARVQYEQYF; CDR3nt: TGCAGTGCTAGAGTCCAGTACGAGCAGTACTTC
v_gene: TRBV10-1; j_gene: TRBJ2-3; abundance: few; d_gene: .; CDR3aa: CASSESSWDLPWDTQYF; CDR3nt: TGCGCCAGCAGTGAGTCTTCCTGGGACCTCCCCTGGGATACGCAGTATTTT
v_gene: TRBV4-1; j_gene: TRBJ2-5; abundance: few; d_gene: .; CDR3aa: CASSQELAQETQYF; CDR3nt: TGCGCCAGCAGCCAAGAACTCGCACAAGAGACCCAGTACTTC
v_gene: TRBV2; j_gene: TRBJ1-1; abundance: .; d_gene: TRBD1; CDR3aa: CASTGQGRGEAFF; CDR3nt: TGTGCCAGCACGGGACAGGGTCGCGGTGAAGCTTTCTTT
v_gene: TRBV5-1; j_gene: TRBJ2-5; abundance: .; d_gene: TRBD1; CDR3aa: CASSRTGEQETQYF; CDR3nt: TGCGCCAGCAGCCGGACAGGGGAACAAGAGACCCAGTACTTC
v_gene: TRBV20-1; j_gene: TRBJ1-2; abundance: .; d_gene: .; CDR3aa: CSARDWGPEPPNYGYTF; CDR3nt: TGCAGTGCTAGAGATTGGGGACCCGAACCCCCGAACTATGGCTACACCTTC
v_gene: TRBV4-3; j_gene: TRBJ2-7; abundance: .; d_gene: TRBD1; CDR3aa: CASSQDRGLQYEQYF; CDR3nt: TGCGCCAGCAGCCAAGATAGGGGGCTCCAGTACGAGCAGTACTTC
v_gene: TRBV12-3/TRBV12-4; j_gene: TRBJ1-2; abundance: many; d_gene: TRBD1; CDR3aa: CASRRTGGYGYTF; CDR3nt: TGTGCCAGCAGGCGGACAGGGGGCTATGGCTACACCTTC
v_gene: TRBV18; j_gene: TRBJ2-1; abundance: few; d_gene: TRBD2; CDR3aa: CASSPRSGTYNEQFF; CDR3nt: TGTGCCAGCTCACCTCGTAGCGGGACCTACAATGAGCAGTTCTTC
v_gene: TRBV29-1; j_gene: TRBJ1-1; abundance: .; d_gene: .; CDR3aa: CSVALMMNTEAFF; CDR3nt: TGCAGCGTTGCCTTGATGATGAACACTGAAGCTTTCTTT